A single sample is the source of the 18 T cell receptor beta chains below, sequenced in a study of long-term antiretroviral therapy in people with HIV (dated by TCRdb to between 2021 and 2024). The immunoSEQ hsTCRB v3.0 assay was used at survey level resolution for TRB variable region sequencing. TCRdb took this table from immuneACCESS and kept in-frame rearrangements with V and J called. Such tables lack part of the clones; where checked against another copy, unresolved V genes explain under half of the gap, and the rest is unexplained. The sample yields tens of thousands of clones; roughly 73% were counted once. The ten top clones hold 9.3% of the sample. This sample comprised unsorted PBMCs, obtained 1.5 years before starting antiretroviral therapy. The receptors were gathered from a man between 18 and 35 years old with HIV.

The rearrangement links TRBV2 to TRBJ2-3; possibly TRBD2 for D (5 bases). The CDR3 has 13 amino acids. CDR1 is SNHLY, CDR2 FYNNEI, per germline. V was shortened by 9 bases and J by 3 bases, with 13 bases between the two germline ends. The CDR3 spells CARLEIGTDTQYF. Here the CDR3 DNA reads TGTGCCAGACTAGAAATCGGGACAGATACGCAGTATTTT.

By share, this clone counts as medium-sized. The chain recombines TRBV10-3 with TRBJ1-5, with D possibly TRBD1 on 6 matching bases. Trimming stripped 10 bases from V and 0 bases from J, with 16 bases between. CDR1 ENHRY and CDR2 SYGVKD come from the germline V gene. This CDR3 is built from 15 residues. CDR3 region: CATHQGGDSNQPQHF. The CDR3 DNA follows: TGTGCCACCCACCAAGGGGGTGATAGCAATCAGCCCCAGCATTTT.

This clone occurred a few times. CDR3 loop: CASSLAGGNSPLHF. DNA of the CDR3: TGTGCCAGCAGTTTAGCAGGGGGCAATTCACCCCTCCACTTT. The gene calls are TRBV27 and TRBJ1-6, with 8 bases that match TRBD1. After removal of 2 bases from V and 7 bases from J, the junction contained 1 base not matched to a gene. This CDR3 spans 14 amino acids. The germline CDR1 and CDR2 sequences are MNHEY and SMNVEV (reference sequence).

The genes are TRBV9 and TRBJ1-4; the match to TRBD1 covers 10 bases. In germline, CDR1 is SGDLS, CDR2 YYNGEE. The CDR3 contains 15 residues. Germline trimming cut 1 base from V and 8 bases from J; bases unmatched to any gene: 5. Written as DNA, the CDR3 is TGTGCCAGCAGCGTAAGGGGGACAGGGGACGAAAAACTGTTTTTT. Encoded protein: CASSVRGTGDEKLFF. The complete variable domain, with remaining parts taken from reference TRBV9 and TRBJ1-4, reads DSGVTQTPKHLITATGQRVTLRCSPRSGDLSVYWYQQSLDQGLQFLIQYYNGEERAKGNILERFSAQQFPDLHSELNLSSLELGDSALYFCASSVRGTGDEKLFFGSGTQLSVL.

V usage is TRBV7-8 and J usage is TRBJ1-6; D remains unclear. The CDR3 totals 12 residues. Germline lookup yields CDR1 SGHVS and CDR2 FQNEAQ. Trimming pared 1 base from V and 10 bases from J, leaving 5 bases between. The CDR3 sequence is CASSLVGSPLHF. The CDR3 DNA reads as TGTGCCAGCAGCTTAGTGGGGTCACCCCTCCACTTT. Looking up the rest from reference TRBV7-8 and TRBJ1-6 gives the full variable domain: GAGVSQSPRYKVAKRGQDVALRCDPISGHVSLFWYQQALGQGPEFLTYFQNEAQLDKSGLPSDRFFAERPEGSVSTLKIQRTQQEDSAVYLCASSLVGSPLHFGNGTRLTVT.

This clone appeared once. This sequence joins TRBV15 and TRBJ1-1; TRBD1 matches at 7 bases. The trim removed 1 base at V and 0 bases at J, leaving 5 bases unmatched. This CDR3 comprises 16 residues. Per germline, CDR1 LNHNV and CDR2 YYDKDF (reference sequence). The CDR3 DNA sequence: TGTGCCACCAGCAGAGCTGGGGGACAGCTGAACACTGAAGCTTTCTTT. Translation: CATSRAGGQLNTEAFF.

The chain joins TRBV30 to TRBJ2-2, with a possible D match to TRBD2 (5 bases). The CDR3 consists of 15 residues. Germline CDR1 reads GTSNPN; CDR2 reads SVGIG (reference sequence). The ends were cut back, 4 bases at V and 4 bases at J, with 16 bases in the middle. The CDR3 DNA reads TGTGCCTGGACACTTGGCGGGCCATCCACCGGGGAGCTGTTTTTT. Translating gives CAWTLGGPSTGELFF.

This clone was seen just once. The chain uses TRBV18 and TRBJ2-7, with TRBD1 matching over 8 bases. Germline lookup yields CDR1 KGHSH and CDR2 LQKENI. The CDR3 spans 15 residues. V shed 6 bases, J shed 0 bases, and the junction held 7 bases outside the gene matches. CDR3 sequence: CASSPPGGASYEQYF. In DNA, the CDR3 is TGTGCCAGCTCTCCTCCAGGGGGCGCCTCCTACGAGCAGTACTTC.

The chain links TRBV18 to TRBJ2-3; TRBD1 matches 8 bases. The germline V gene has CDR1 KGHSH and CDR2 LQKENI. The CDR3 has 16 amino acids. J was trimmed by 3 bases and V by 3 bases; bases with no gene match: 8. The CDR3 DNA reads as TGTGCCAGCTCACCTGGACAGGGAGAAGGGACAGATACGCAGTATTTT. It yields the protein CASSPGQGEGTDTQYF.

This chain joins TRBV30 and TRBJ1-1; tentative D call: TRBD1 (5 bases). The CDR3 runs 13 residues. Germline values: CDR1 GTSNPN, CDR2 SVGIG (reference sequence). Trimming cost V 0 bases and J 1 base, with 6 bases left between them. As DNA, the CDR3 is TGTGCCTGGAGTGTAGGACAGAACACTGAAGCTTTCTTT. Translated, it gives CAWSVGQNTEAFF.

In its sample, this clone was seen a few times. This sequence joins TRBV30 and TRBJ1-3, with D uncertain. Per the germline V gene, CDR1 is GTSNPN and CDR2 is SVGIG (reference sequence). V shed 3 bases and J shed 0 bases, with 3 bases lying between them. The CDR3 sequence is 12 residues long. This CDR3 is CAWRNSGNTIYF. As DNA, the CDR3 is TGTGCCTGGAGAAACTCTGGAAACACCATATATTTT. Looking up the rest from reference TRBV30 and TRBJ1-3 gives the full variable domain: SQTIHQWPATLVQPVGSPLSLECTVEGTSNPNLYWYRQAAGRGLQLLFYSVGIGQISSEVPQNLSASRPQDRQFILSSKKLLLSDSGFYLCAWRNSGNTIYFGEGSWLTVV.

The chain employs TRBV6-6 and TRBJ2-5; the match to TRBD2 covers 7 bases. CDR1 is MNHNY, CDR2 SVGAGI, per germline (reference sequence). This CDR3 has 14 amino acids. The junction had 8 bases not matched to a gene; V was cut back by 7 bases and J by 3 bases. CDR3 bases: TGTGCCAGCAAATTCGGTGGGACTAAAGAGACCCAGTACTTC. This codes for CASKFGGTKETQYF.

The chain carries TRBV5-4 and TRBJ2-1; D may match TRBD1 or TRBD2 (6 bases each). Between the trimmed V and J ends, which lost 4 bases and 4 bases, there was a span of 18 bases. The CDR3 sequence is 16 residues long. CDR1 SGHNT and CDR2 YYREEE come from the germline V gene (reference sequence). The CDR3 here is CASSLVSGGLYNEQFF. The CDR3 DNA sequence: TGTGCCAGCAGCCTGGTTTCCGGGGGCCTTTACAATGAGCAGTTCTTC.

This clone was counted a few times. V and J are TRBV2 and TRBJ1-2; weak D call: TRBD1 (6 bases). V was cut by 8 bases and J by 6 bases, with 16 bases left in between. Germline loops: CDR1 SNHLY, CDR2 FYNNEI. CDR3 length: 13 residues. The CDR3 nucleotides are TGTGCCAGCGGGAACAGGGATAGCGATGGCTACACCTTC. Translating gives CASGNRDSDGYTF.

The V call is TRBV4-2, the J call TRBJ2-1; no firm D call. Trimming left V 0 bases short and J 10 bases short, with 16 bases between. The V gene's germline CDR1 is LGHNA and CDR2 YNFKEQ. There are 15 residues in the CDR3. CDR3 sequence: CASSQDPGQNLEQFF. DNA for the CDR3: TGTGCCAGCAGCCAAGATCCAGGCCAAAATTTAGAGCAGTTCTTC.

This sequence joins TRBV7-9 and TRBJ1-1; possible D gene TRBD1, 5 bases. This CDR3 is built from 15 residues. V dropped 4 bases and J dropped 11 bases, with 23 bases sitting between them. Looked up from germline, CDR1 is SEHNR and CDR2 is FQNEAQ (reference sequence). The CDR3 loop is CASSSSGRGADKAFF. The CDR3 bases are TGTGCCAGCAGCTCCTCGGGACGGGGAGCGGATAAGGCTTTCTTT.

This chain uses TRBV9 with TRBJ2-7; TRBD2 aligns across 10 bases. CDR1 is SGDLS and CDR2 is YYNGEE in the germline V gene. V lost 5 bases, J lost 3 bases, and 2 bases stayed unmatched. The CDR3 runs to 13 residues. The CDR3 nucleotides read TGTGCCAGCAGGCCTAGCGGGAGCTACGAGCAGTACTTC. As protein: CASRPSGSYEQYF.

This rearrangement joins TRBV19 to TRBJ2-1; TRBD1 matches at 8 bases. This CDR3 contains 15 residues. V shed 6 bases and J 8 bases; nucleotides not matched to a gene: 12. Germline values: CDR1 LNHDA, CDR2 SQIVND (reference sequence). CDR3 protein: CASRLRGQVRHEQFF. The CDR3 DNA reads TGTGCCAGTAGACTACGGGGACAGGTACGGCATGAGCAGTTCTTC. The whole variable domain, filled in from reference TRBV19 and TRBJ2-1, reads DGGITQSPKYLFRKEGQNVTLSCEQNLNHDAMYWYRQDPGQGLRLIYYSQIVNDFQKGDIAEGYSVSREKKESFPLTVTSAQKNPTAFYLCASRLRGQVRHEQFFGPGTRLTVL.